This TCR beta chain stems from a study of OX40 agonist ivuxolimab in advanced cancers. Whole-study context: An anti-OX40 (CD134) antibody with agonistic activity, ivuxolimab, was administered to patients. Those enrolled were 80% to 85% male, with a mean age of 60 years and ages from about 20 to 79. General observations from the study: Also showing low normalized T-cell clonal expansion were some of the nonresponders.

The CDR3 has 16 amino acids. Trimming took off 0 bases at V and 0 bases at J, with 9 bases between the two ends. Per germline, CDR1 SGHAT and CDR2 FQNNGV. Concerning this clone itself: Its antigen is unknown.

Clones were read by immunoSEQ multiplex PCR, and TCRdb kept only the in-frame ones, dropping some. In the table there are over 45,000 clones, 82% of which are singletons. The J gene is TRBJ2-1, the V gene TRBV11-2; D remains ambiguous. The clonotype was recovered from an adult with an advanced solid tumor such as melanoma, head and neck, liver or kidney cancer. The sequences come from CD4+ or CD8+ T cells sorted from blood, collected in a trial of the OX40 agonist ivuxolimab. The CDR3 loop is CASSLDLYHSYNEQFF. DNA of the CDR3: TGTGCCAGCAGCTTAGACCTCTACCACTCCTACAATGAGCAGTTCTTC. Full variable domain (remainder filled in from reference TRBV11-2 and TRBJ2-1): EAGVAQSPRYKIIEKRQSVAFWCNPISGHATLYWYQQILGQGPKLLIQFQNNGVVDDSQLPKDRFSAERLKGVDSTLKIQPAKLEDSAVYLCASSLDLYHSYNEQFFGPGTRLTVL.